Following are 32 T cell receptor beta chains from one sample sequenced in a study of blood T cell repertoires in COVID-19. Sequenced by immunoSEQ multiplex PCR; TCRdb stores in-frame clones only, minus some. The sample contains about 99,000 clones, roughly 80% of which appear only once. Material for sequencing was peripheral blood. All receptors derive from an elderly man with COVID-19, enrolled during active disease.

The V gene is TRBV6-6, the J gene TRBJ2-1; possible D gene TRBD1, 6 bases. V was cut by 5 bases and J by 4 bases, with 21 bases left in between. The CDR3 runs 17 residues. CDR1 is MNHNY, CDR2 SVGAGI, per germline (reference sequence). As DNA, the CDR3 is TGTGCCAGCAGTCTACACAGGGACACCTCGGGGTACAATGAGCAGTTCTTC. Amino acids: CASSLHRDTSGYNEQFF.

This chain uses TRBV19 with TRBJ1-1; D uncertain. Germline CDR1 and CDR2: LNHDA and SQIVND (reference sequence). The CDR3 has 15 amino acids. Trimming stripped 4 bases from V and 1 base from J, with 13 bases between. The CDR3: CASSTRTEENTEAFF. CDR3 bases: TGTGCCAGTAGTACACGGACGGAGGAGAACACTGAAGCTTTCTTT.

V usage is TRBV28 and J usage is TRBJ1-6, with unresolved D. Germline CDR1 is MDHEN and CDR2 is SYDVKM. CDR3 length equals 14 residues. Trimming left V 2 bases short and J 5 bases short, with 7 bases between. The CDR3, as DNA: TGTGCCAGCAGTTTAACAGAAAATAATTCACCCCTCCACTTT. Protein sequence: CASSLTENNSPLHF.

The chain recombines TRBV30 with TRBJ1-4; the D is unclear. Germline V gives CDR1 GTSNPN, CDR2 SVGIG (reference sequence). The V end lost 6 bases, the J end lost 0 bases, and 14 bases lay between the germline ends. The CDR3 sequence is 15 residues long. The CDR3 DNA is TGTGCCTGCCCCTCGGGAGCTACAACTAATGAAAAACTGTTTTTT. Amino acid sequence: CACPSGATTNEKLFF.

The J gene is TRBJ1-1, the V gene TRBV6-5, with 7 bases lining up with TRBD1. The CDR3 runs 15 residues. V lost 6 bases to trimming and J lost 4 bases; unmatched junction nucleotides: 11. The germline V gene has CDR1 MNHEY and CDR2 SVGAGI. This CDR3 is CASSKGQTISTEAFF. CDR3 bases: TGTGCCAGCAGCAAGGGACAGACCATTTCCACTGAAGCTTTCTTT.

V is TRBV20-1 and J is TRBJ2-7; maybe TRBD1 (5 bases). V gave up 4 bases and J gave up 6 bases, with 10 bases separating them. Germline lookup yields CDR1 DFQATT and CDR2 SNEGSKA (reference sequence). CDR3 length: 11 residues. CDR3 DNA: TGCAGTGCTAAAGGGGCTGGCGAGCAGTACTTC. This codes for CSAKGAGEQYF.

The rearrangement joins TRBV12-1 to TRBJ2-7; TRBD1 reflects the table's D call only, with no check against the DNA. TRBV12-1 is a documented pseudogene. This CDR3 is built from 17 residues. Here the CDR3 DNA reads TGTGCCAGCAGCTTAAGCCCTCGGGACAAGGTTTTCTACGAGCAGTACTTC. Translation: CASSLSPRDKVFYEQYF.

The chain couples TRBV30 to TRBJ2-2; 11 positions match TRBD2. Germline CDR1 is GTSNPN and CDR2 is SVGIG (reference sequence). The CDR3 covers 18 residues. V shed 0 bases and J 2 bases; nucleotides not matched to a gene: 8. CDR3 nucleotides: TGTGCCTGGAGTGTTCTAGCGGGAGGCCTAAGAAACACCGGGGAGCTGTTTTTT. Its protein is CAWSVLAGGLRNTGELFF.

The rearrangement uses TRBV30 and TRBJ1-3, with D tentatively TRBD1 (5 bases). Germline assignment: CDR1 GTSNPN and CDR2 SVGIG (reference sequence). V lost 4 bases and J 11 bases, leaving 21 bases between the germline ends. The CDR3 runs to 14 residues. Here the CDR3 DNA reads TGTGCCTGGAACGGGGTGGAGGGGATGGGCGCCATATATTTT. Its protein is CAWNGVEGMGAIYF.

This clone was observed once. The genes are TRBV6-5 and TRBJ1-4, with TRBD1 identical over 9 bases. Trimming cost V 6 bases and J 7 bases; bases outside gene matches: 6. Germline V gene sequence: CDR1 MNHEY, CDR2 SVGAGI. This CDR3 spans 14 amino acids. CDR3 coding DNA: TGTGCCAGCAGACGACAGGGGGGAAGTGAAAAACTGTTTTTT. It specifies CASRRQGGSEKLFF.

The chain joins TRBV11-3 to TRBJ2-2, with TRBD1 matching 8 bases. CDR1 is SGHNT and CDR2 is YENEEA in the germline V gene. Germline trimming cut 5 bases from V and 7 bases from J; bases unmatched to any gene: 6. CDR3 size: 14 residues. The CDR3: CASSPQGAGGELFF. In DNA, the CDR3 is TGTGCCAGCAGCCCTCAGGGGGCGGGCGGGGAGCTGTTTTTT.

This chain joins TRBV4-2 and TRBJ1-2; D unclear. CDR1 LGHNA and CDR2 YNFKEQ come from the germline V gene. Trimming removed 1 base from V and 2 bases from J, with 8 bases in between. The CDR3 runs 14 residues. CDR3 residues: CASSQVGRNYGYTF. The CDR3 DNA follows: TGTGCCAGCAGCCAAGTTGGCAGGAACTATGGCTACACCTTC.

The chain couples TRBV4-2 to TRBJ1-5; D remains unclear. From germline, CDR1 is LGHNA and CDR2 YNFKEQ. The CDR3 length is 16 residues. Trimming shortened V by 0 bases and J by 9 bases, and 18 bases separated the two germline ends. This CDR3 is CASSQDVVGSLGPQHF. The CDR3 DNA is TGTGCCAGCAGCCAAGATGTCGTCGGGTCCCTTGGGCCCCAGCATTTT.

The V gene is TRBV9, the J gene TRBJ2-5; 10 bases fit TRBD2. V shed 2 bases and J 5 bases; nucleotides not matched to a gene: 9. From germline, CDR1 is SGDLS and CDR2 YYNGEE. The CDR3 length is 16 residues. As DNA, the CDR3 is TGTGCCAGCAGCGTCGGTAGCGGGGGGCCCTGGGAGACCCAGTACTTC. Translated, it gives CASSVGSGGPWETQYF.

The sample holds a few counts of this clone. This sequence joins TRBV5-1 and TRBJ2-1; 8 bases line up with TRBD2. The length of the CDR3 is 16 residues. The germline gives CDR1 SGHRS, CDR2 YFSETQ. Trimming cost V 4 bases and J 2 bases; bases outside gene matches: 8. CDR3: CASSLDGGDPYNEQFF. The CDR3 coding sequence is TGCGCCAGCAGCCTGGACGGGGGGGACCCCTACAATGAGCAGTTCTTC.

The chain combines TRBV7-2 with TRBJ2-7; 7 bases are shared with TRBD1. V dropped 6 bases and J dropped 6; count of bases not matched to a gene: 8. This CDR3 is built from 13 residues. Germline V CDR1 and CDR2: SGHTA, FQGNSA. The CDR3 here is CASSLGQTSEQYF. CDR3 bases: TGTGCCAGCAGTCTGGGACAGACCTCCGAGCAGTACTTC.

This clone was picked up one time. The chain employs TRBV10-3 and TRBJ2-5; 9 nucleotides align to TRBD1. Germline assignment: CDR1 ENHRY and CDR2 SYGVKD. This CDR3 is 15 amino acids long. Losses at the gene ends were 3 bases for V and 4 bases for J; bases not matched to a gene: 6. The CDR3 DNA follows: TGTGCCATCAGTGACCTTCCGACAGGGGGAGAGACCCAGTACTTC. As protein: CAISDLPTGGETQYF.

The CDR3 bases are TGCGCCAGCAGCTCGGCCCCGACAGACAACTATGGCTACACCTTC. As protein: CASSSAPTDNYGYTF. This chain links TRBV5-1 with TRBJ1-2, with D tentatively TRBD1 (5 bases). Trimming left V 3 bases short and J 2 bases short, with 14 bases between. CDR1 and CDR2 from the germline V gene are SGHRS and YFSETQ. The CDR3 contains 15 residues.

The rearrangement uses TRBV19 and TRBJ1-5; 8 nucleotides match TRBD1. Germline CDR1 and CDR2: LNHDA and SQIVND (reference sequence). This CDR3 is built from 15 residues. The ends lost 1 base at V and 5 bases at J; junction bases unmatched: 4. CDR3 bases: TGTGCCAGTAGTATAGGGACAGGGACGTATCAGCCCCAGCATTTT. This sequence encodes CASSIGTGTYQPQHF.

The J gene is TRBJ2-7, the V gene TRBV6-5; TRBD2 matches at 11 bases. The CDR3 is 15 residues long. V lost 5 bases and J lost 3; bases outside the gene matches: 6. Germline values: CDR1 MNHEY, CDR2 SVGAGI. CDR3 nucleotide sequence: TGTGCCAGCAGTAAATCTAGCGGGGGGATCTACGAGCAGTACTTC. Amino acid sequence: CASSKSSGGIYEQYF.

The V call is TRBV7-2, the J call TRBJ1-1, with D possibly matching TRBD1 (6 bases). Trimming removed 6 bases at V and 4 bases at J, with 15 bases between. The CDR3 is made up of 14 amino acids. CDR1 SGHTA and CDR2 FQGNSA come from the germline V gene. The CDR3 loop reads CASSYRASGTEAFF. The CDR3 DNA sequence: TGTGCCAGCAGTTACAGGGCGTCGGGCACTGAAGCTTTCTTT.

Many counts were recorded for this clone. The chain links TRBV7-3 to TRBJ2-7; 8 nucleotides agree with TRBD1. With 7 bases clipped from V and 5 bases from J, the junction kept 10 bases outside the gene matches. The CDR3 has 14 residues. CDR1 SGHTA and CDR2 FQGTGA come from the germline V gene. The CDR3 spells CASNPDRGYHEQYF. The CDR3 DNA follows: TGTGCCAGCAACCCCGACAGGGGCTACCACGAGCAGTACTTC.

This chain joins TRBV5-1 and TRBJ2-3, with 9 positions matching TRBD1. V was pared by 3 bases and J by 4 bases, with 6 bases of the junction left unmatched. Germline V gene data show CDR1 as SGHRS and CDR2 as YFSETQ. This CDR3 contains 15 residues. The CDR3 bases are TGCGCCAGCAGCTCCGGGGGACAGGGACCAGATACGCAGTATTTT. Translation gives CASSSGGQGPDTQYF.

This chain links TRBV5-7 with TRBJ2-2; 11 bases align to TRBD2. TRBV5-7 is an ORF, and what it does is uncertain. This CDR3 contains 19 residues. The V and J ends lost 1 base and 1 base, in that order; junction bases with no gene match: 9. The CDR3 region is CASSLRASGGTENTGELFF. The CDR3 nucleotides read TGTGCCAGCAGCTTGAGGGCTAGCGGGGGGACCGAGAACACCGGGGAGCTGTTTTTT.

The chain uses TRBV7-8 and TRBJ2-3, with 12 bases lining up with TRBD2. J was trimmed by 2 bases and V by 5 bases; bases with no gene match: 2. Germline V lookup: CDR1 SGHVS, CDR2 FQNEAQ. This CDR3 region has 15 residues. The CDR3 region is CASSASGRDTDTQYF. The CDR3 DNA reads as TGTGCCAGCAGCGCTAGCGGGAGGGACACAGATACGCAGTATTTT.

The CDR3 nucleotides read TGTGCCAGCACCAAAGAGGCGGTATCCTACGAGCAGTACTTC. Translation: CASTKEAVSYEQYF. The V gene is TRBV11-2, the J gene TRBJ2-7; the D is unclear. V was pared by 7 bases and J by 1 base, with 14 bases between. This CDR3 has 14 amino acids. Per the germline V gene, CDR1 is SGHAT and CDR2 is FQNNGV.

The chain couples TRBV6-2 or TRBV6-3 to TRBJ2-3, with D maybe TRBD1 (6 bases). V lost 6 bases, J lost 6 bases, and 16 bases lay in between. Germline V gives CDR1 MNHEY, CDR2 SVGEGT. The CDR3 covers 14 residues. The CDR3 DNA reads as TGTGCCAGCAGCATAACACAGGGTCTGGATACGCAGTATTTT. The encoded protein is CASSITQGLDTQYF.

The chain is built from TRBV19 and TRBJ2-7, with D unresolved. The CDR3 spans 13 residues. Germline loops: CDR1 LNHDA, CDR2 SQIVND (reference sequence). The V end lost 4 bases, the J end lost 5 bases, and 12 bases lay between the germline ends. The CDR3 region has the DNA TGTGCCAGTAGTACTAGTCGCTATAACGAGCAGTACTTC. This encodes CASSTSRYNEQYF.

This clone appeared once. The CDR3 spells CASSFTGQGEQYF. The DNA of the CDR3 is TGCGCCAGCAGCTTCACGGGACAGGGCGAGCAGTACTTC. The chain has TRBV5-1 and TRBJ2-7, with 9 bases fitting TRBD1. The CDR3 runs 13 residues. From germline, CDR1 is SGHRS and CDR2 YFSETQ. With 2 bases clipped from V and 6 bases from J, the junction kept 3 bases outside the gene matches.

V usage is TRBV19 and J usage is TRBJ2-6; the D gene is possibly TRBD1 (6 bases). CDR3 length equals 18 residues. Germline V gene data show CDR1 as LNHDA and CDR2 as SQIVND (reference sequence). V lost 9 bases and J 2 bases, leaving 23 bases between the germline ends. The CDR3 DNA is TGTGCCAGCACCCTAGGGACAACCTCGAATCCTGGGGCCAACGTCCTGACTTTC. Protein: CASTLGTTSNPGANVLTF.

This chain joins TRBV11-1 and TRBJ1-1, with a possible D match to TRBD1 (6 bases). The CDR3 length is 12 residues. V gave up 5 bases and J gave up 10 bases, with 14 bases separating them. The germline gives CDR1 SGHAT, CDR2 FQDESV (reference sequence). The CDR3 nucleotides read TGTGCCAGCAGCATCCTGGGGGGGCCAGCTTTCTTT. Its translation is CASSILGGPAFF.

The gene calls are TRBV11-2 and TRBJ2-1, with 11 positions matching TRBD1. The J segment lost 6 bases and the V segment lost 1 base, leaving 5 bases of the junction unmatched. The CDR3 runs 16 residues. The germline V gene encodes CDR1 SGHAT and CDR2 FQNNGV. CDR3 sequence (DNA): TGTGCCAGCAGCTTAGTGAGGGGGACAGGGGGCAATGAGCAGTTCTTC. It codes for CASSLVRGTGGNEQFF. Based on the CDR3 plus reference TRBV11-2 and TRBJ2-1, the full variable domain is EAGVAQSPRYKIIEKRQSVAFWCNPISGHATLYWYQQILGQGPKLLIQFQNNGVVDDSQLPKDRFSAERLKGVDSTLKIQPAKLEDSAVYLCASSLVRGTGGNEQFFGPGTRLTVL.